This section outlines one TCR beta chain sequence together with its context. Antigen: not known. This entry comes from a study of PD-1 blockade in classical Hodgkin lymphoma. Study findings and constraints: After ASCT, patients who started nivolumab under 1 year later were excluded. A reduction in baseline TCR diversity was reportedly seen in newly diagnosed patients relative to healthy donors. Still unresolved is the cause of the repertoire differences, which may be disease activity or prior therapy.

CDR3 length: 15 residues. Germline V CDR1 and CDR2: LNHDA, SQIVND (reference sequence). V lost 7 bases, J lost 5 bases, and 20 bases lay in between. Profiling relied on immunoSEQ multiplex PCR, and the TCRdb table lists in-frame clones only, not all of them. The table records 90,000 to 100,000 clones, more than 70% of them present only once. Noted time point: cycle 4 day 1 (C4D1), after more than five weeks of nivolumab. Each and every patient relapsed after autologous stem cell transplantation, and patients got differing brentuximab vedotin exposure. Complete response, partial response or progressive disease constituted the best response categories observed.

V and J are TRBV19 and TRBJ2-5; D possibly corresponds to TRBD1 (6 bases). The TCR sequence derives from a human donor with classical Hodgkin lymphoma. The starting material was peripheral blood mononuclear cells (PBMCs), obtained before the fourth cycle of nivolumab. The CDR3 DNA follows: TGTGCCAGTAAACCGGGACACGGGACGGGGGAGACCCAGTACTTC. This encodes CASKPGHGTGETQYF.